Listed below are T cell receptor beta chains from one sample, sequenced in a study of blood T cell repertoires in COVID-19. Profiled with immunoSEQ multiplex PCR; TCRdb holds only in-frame clones, not every one. The data show about 120,000 clones, less than 75% seen once. Material: peripheral blood. These receptors came from a woman aged 60-70 years with acute or convalescent COVID-19. The CDR3 runs from the conserved cysteine through the conserved F or W. Each record gives: D gene, V gene, clone size, J gene, CDR3 protein, CDR3 DNA. D genes are given only for firm matches. Only part of the rows carry a size: once, few, many, or a class if the clone is expanded.

>-|TRBV5-1|few|TRBJ1-6
CASSPGHLNSPLHF
TGCGCCAGCAGCCCGGGACATTTGAATTCACCCCTCCACTTT
>-|TRBV5-5|few|TRBJ1-2
CASSQLGGGNYGYTF
TGTGCCAGCAGTCAACTAGGTGGAGGGAACTATGGCTACACCTTC
>-|TRBV20-1|-|TRBJ1-5
CSASWPGDNQPQHF
TGCAGTGCTAGTTGGCCCGGAGACAATCAGCCCCAGCATTTT
>-|TRBV23-1|-|TRBJ1-2
CASSQSSNRRVRNYGYTF
TGCGCCAGCAGTCAATCCTCTAACAGGAGGGTTCGGAACTATGGCTACACCTTC
>-|TRBV29-1|-|TRBJ1-2
CSAPGERYGYTF
TGCAGCGCGCCTGGCGAGCGCTATGGCTACACCTTC
>-|TRBV3-1/TRBV3-2|-|TRBJ1-6
CASSQGSTGSYNSPLHF
TGTGCCAGCAGCCAAGGAAGTACGGGCTCCTATAATTCACCCCTCCACTTT
>TRBD2|TRBV24-1|-|TRBJ2-3
CATSDPSGAGTDTQYF
TGTGCCACCAGTGATCCCAGCGGGGCGGGGACAGATACGCAGTATTTT
>-|TRBV28|-|TRBJ1-3
CASSDSGGGNTIYF
TGTGCCAGCAGTGACTCCGGAGGTGGAAACACCATATATTTT
>-|TRBV6-6|-|TRBJ2-5
CASSPVNFQETQYF
TGTGCCAGCAGCCCCGTAAACTTCCAAGAGACCCAGTACTTC
>TRBD2|TRBV19|-|TRBJ2-1
CASRTRSVTSGGADEQFF
TGTGCCAGTAGAACTCGATCGGTGACTAGCGGGGGGGCCGATGAGCAGTTCTTC
>-|TRBV18|-|TRBJ2-5
CASSPGLVETQYF
TGTGCCAGCTCACCGGGGCTAGTCGAGACCCAGTACTTC
>TRBD1|TRBV5-6|many|TRBJ1-2
CASSFIGDSIYGYTF
TGTGCCAGCAGCTTTATAGGGGACAGCATCTATGGCTACACCTTC
>-|TRBV6-6|-|TRBJ1-1
CASSHSRTEAFF
TGTGCCAGCAGTCACTCCAGGACTGAAGCTTTCTTT
>TRBD2|TRBV7-3|-|TRBJ2-7
CASSSKNLAGRYEQYF
TGTGCCAGCAGCTCCAAAAACCTAGCGGGCCGCTACGAGCAGTACTTC
>TRBD2|TRBV20-1|few|TRBJ2-5
CSASALQAGVQETQYF
TGCAGTGCTAGTGCTTTGCAAGCGGGGGTCCAAGAGACCCAGTACTTC
>-|TRBV30|-|TRBJ2-4
CAWSVVRGAKNIQYF
TGTGCCTGGAGTGTGGTCAGGGGCGCGAAAAACATTCAGTACTTC
>-|TRBV19|-|TRBJ1-3
CASSSGSSGNTIYF
TGTGCCAGTAGTTCGGGAAGCTCTGGAAACACCATATATTTT
>-|TRBV28|-|TRBJ1-2
CATSAGLGGGYTF
TGTGCCACCTCGGCGGGCCTCGGGGGTGGCTACACCTTC
>TRBD2|TRBV7-3|few|TRBJ2-1
CASSLAVAGGYNEQFF
TGTGCCAGCAGCTTAGCCGTAGCGGGAGGATACAATGAGCAGTTCTTC
>TRBD2|TRBV7-9|few|TRBJ2-1
CASSPKVSSGPLEQFF
TGTGCCAGCAGCCCGAAGGTCTCTAGCGGGCCGCTTGAGCAGTTCTTC
>-|TRBV5-1|few|TRBJ2-5
CASSPLGGVETQYF
TGCGCCAGCAGCCCCCTAGGGGGGGTAGAGACCCAGTACTTC
>TRBD1|TRBV12-3/TRBV12-4|-|TRBJ2-4
CASTQDRGGIQYF
TGTGCCAGCACCCAGGACAGGGGTGGCATTCAGTACTTC
>-|TRBV7-8|-|TRBJ2-2
CASSLARVRAMGTGELFF
TGTGCCAGCAGCTTAGCGCGAGTCAGGGCGATGGGCACCGGGGAGCTGTTTTTT
>-|TRBV7-8|once|TRBJ1-4
CASSLVPVAAAREKLFF
TGTGCCAGCAGCTTGGTCCCGGTGGCGGCAGCTCGGGAAAAACTGTTTTTT
>-|TRBV28|-|TRBJ1-3
CASSSPPGGGNTIYF
TGTGCCAGCAGTTCACCCCCCGGGGGAGGAAACACCATATATTTT
>TRBD1|TRBV2|-|TRBJ1-3
CASSERQGSGNTIYF
TGTGCCAGCAGTGAGCGACAGGGCTCTGGAAACACCATATATTTT
>-|TRBV5-1|-|TRBJ2-1
CASSLEAGMNEQFF
TGCGCCAGCAGCTTGGAGGCAGGGATGAATGAGCAGTTCTTC
>TRBD2|TRBV19|few|TRBJ2-1
CASSIYGGGSYNEQFF
TGTGCCAGTAGTATTTACGGCGGGGGGTCCTACAATGAGCAGTTCTTC